The 3 T cell receptor beta chains given below trace back to one sample, sequenced in a study of T and B cells in COVID-19 patients (dated by TCRdb to about 2020). TRB repertoires were amplified from roughly 230-500 ng of genomic DNA extracted from blood. TCRdb records Illumina MiSeq as the sequencer. TRB rearrangements were amplified by multiplex PCR with BIOMED2 TRB-A/B primer pools. Using fastp trimming at Q25 and MiXCR clonotype assembly, TCRdb reanalyzed the public sequencing data and kept in-frame beta chains. All rows with the same CDR3 protein become a single entry with the most common DNA and genes. The sample records about 2,100 distinct CDR3 sequences, 25% of which are singletons. The ten largest make up 50% to 75% of the sample. The sequencing sample was made of blood. These receptors all stem from a human donor with active COVID-19.

This clonotype is deemed medium-sized. V and J are TRBV6-5 and TRBJ2-1, with 15 bases identical to TRBD2. This CDR3 is built from 15 residues. Trimming cost V 5 bases and J 6 bases; bases outside gene matches: 2. The germline gives CDR1 MNHEY, CDR2 SVGAGI. CDR3 bases: TGTGCCAGCAGTCGGACTAGCGGGAGGGCCAATGAGCAGTTCTTC. It translates to CASSRTSGRANEQFF.

The chain joins TRBV4-3 to TRBJ2-7, with TRBD2 identical over 7 bases. This CDR3 is built from 13 residues. CDR1 and CDR2 from the germline V gene are LGHNA and YSLEER. Trimming at V came to 3 bases and at J to 6 bases, leaving 5 bases not matched to a gene. The CDR3 region has the DNA TGCGCCAGCAGCCATAGGACTAGAACCGAGCAGTACTTC. It codes for CASSHRTRTEQYF.

This chain joins TRBV27 and TRBJ1-1; D possibly corresponds to TRBD1 (6 bases). With 0 bases removed from V and 4 bases from J, the gap between germline ends came to 12 bases. The CDR3 is made up of 15 amino acids. Germline CDR1 and CDR2: MNHEY and SMNVEV (reference sequence). The CDR3 nucleotides read TGTGCCAGCAGTTTATCGAGGAAGGGGGGCACTGAAGCTTTCTTT. Translating it yields CASSLSRKGGTEAFF.